A single TCR beta chain is shown here with its context. The authors deemed Graves' hyperthyroidism stable absent ophthalmopathy progression within 18 months. A 10 ml volume of fresh peripheral blood provided the PBMCs. The record originates from a study of T cells in Graves' hyperthyroidism and ophthalmopathy. Study details: It was at initial diagnosis, before any treatment, that peripheral blood was collected.

Trimming took 5 bases from V and 8 from J, leaving 12 bases between them. The CDR3 is made up of 12 amino acids. Germline V CDR1 and CDR2: MNHNS, SASEGT. RNA transcripts yielded amplified TCR beta CDR3 regions. When the TCR CDR3 underwent first-round RT-PCR, the HTBI primer set was used. TCRdb ran MiXCR on the multiplex PCR reads and lists one entry per CDR3 protein. The sample lists about 510,000 distinct CDR3 sequences; 11% to 15% were seen once. This receptor was obtained from a woman in her thirties or forties with Graves' hyperthyroidism. V gene TRBV6-1 combines with J gene TRBJ1-2; perhaps TRBD1 as D (5 bases). The sample was blood. DNA of the CDR3: TGTGCCAGCAGTTCAGGGTTGGAGGGCTACACCTTC. It specifies CASSSGLEGYTF.